This T cell receptor (beta chain) was captured by sequencing in a study of regulatory T cells in long-lasting Graves disease. Ten or more counts support this clonotype. Its antigen is unknown. The TCR beta library used iRepertoire HTBI primers with Arm-PCR amplification of CDR3. TCRdb re-called the multiplex PCR reads with MiXCR, one entry per CDR3 protein. The data hold hundreds of thousands of distinct CDR3 sequences, with 15% to 20% observed a single time. Documented time point: newly diagnosed GD, antithyroid drugs for less than 3 months. Construction of the TCR library relied on RNA isolated from PBMCs. With V trimmed by 3 bases and J by 3 bases, 3 bases remained unmatched. The CDR3 spans 15 residues. The V gene's germline CDR1 is SNHLY and CDR2 FYNNEI. Study observations and caveats: In persistent patients, shared public clonotypes (over 2,500) outnumbered those in new patients (966).

These same data were also listed under a study on T cells in Graves' hyperthyroidism and ophthalmopathy.

Sequencing was performed on peripheral blood mononuclear cells (PBMCs), taken at new diagnosis, from a patient treated with antithyroid drugs. The rearrangement links TRBV2 to TRBJ2-2; 8 bases match TRBD1. The receptor comes from a woman aged 40-60 years with Graves disease. The CDR3 is CASSEGRGHTGELFF. CDR3 in DNA: TGTGCCAGCAGTGAGGGCAGGGGGCACACCGGGGAGCTGTTTTTT.